The 8 T cell receptor beta chains given below trace back to one sample, sequenced in a study of cytomegalovirus exposure and HLA in healthy donors. PCR involved 60 Vbeta and 13 Jbeta primers. Clones were read by immunoSEQ multiplex PCR, and TCRdb kept only the in-frame ones, dropping some. This table has 250,000 to 300,000 clones, approximately 85% appearing once. Specimen: PBMCs. Receptors originate from a woman in her thirties or forties in good health and CMV-seropositive.

This clone was seen a handful of times. V gene TRBV7-8 combines with J gene TRBJ2-4; 8 bases agree with TRBD1. The CDR3 consists of 17 residues. With 1 base clipped from V and 1 base from J, the junction kept 6 bases outside the gene matches. CDR1 and CDR2 (germline): SGHVS, FQNEAQ. In nucleotides, the CDR3 is TGTGCCAGCAGCTTAGAGGGCGCAGGGGGCGCCAAAAACATTCAGTACTTC. Translation: CASSLEGAGGAKNIQYF.

This chain joins TRBV6-5 and TRBJ2-7, with D perhaps TRBD2 (6 bases). Germline lookup yields CDR1 MNHEY and CDR2 SVGAGI. Deletions cut 2 bases from V and 6 bases from J, with 17 bases between. The CDR3 sequence is 15 residues long. The CDR3 reads CASSYQGGRSTEQYF. The CDR3 DNA sequence: TGTGCCAGCAGTTACCAGGGAGGCCGCTCTACCGAGCAGTACTTC.

V is TRBV5-6 and J is TRBJ2-7; perhaps TRBD1 as D (6 bases). V gave up 0 bases and J gave up 1 base, with 20 bases separating them. The length of the CDR3 is 18 residues. Germline values: CDR1 SGHDT, CDR2 YYEEEE. CDR3 nucleotides: TGTGCCAGCAGCTTGGCCAGGGGTCAGGGGATCGGGTCCTACGAGCAGTACTTC. It codes for CASSLARGQGIGSYEQYF.

The CDR3: CASSAPGTQASNQPQHF. In DNA form, the CDR3 reads TGTGCCAGCAGCGCGCCCGGGACACAGGCTAGCAATCAGCCCCAGCATTTT. The V gene is TRBV27, the J gene TRBJ1-5; maybe TRBD1 (6 bases). V gave up 6 bases and J gave up 0 bases, with 18 bases separating them. Germline V lookup: CDR1 MNHEY, CDR2 SMNVEV (reference sequence). The CDR3 consists of 17 residues.

The sample holds one count of this clone. J is TRBJ2-1 and V is TRBV25-1, with D possibly TRBD2 on 6 matching bases. The germline CDR1 and CDR2 sequences are MGHDK and SYGVNS. Trimming took off 4 bases at V and 3 bases at J, with 16 bases between the two ends. This CDR3 is 16 amino acids long. CDR3 nucleotide sequence: TGTGCCAGCAGTGTGCCCTCCTCTAGCGTCTACAATGAGCAGTTCTTC. It is translated as CASSVPSSSVYNEQFF. Looking up the rest from reference TRBV25-1 and TRBJ2-1 gives the full variable domain: EADIYQTPRYLVIGTGKKITLECSQTMGHDKMYWYQQDPGMELHLIHYSYGVNSTEKGDLSSESTVSRIRTEHFPLTLESARPSHTSQYLCASSVPSSSVYNEQFFGPGTRLTVL.

The chain recombines TRBV6-1 with TRBJ1-5, with a tentative D call TRBD1 (6 bases). The CDR3 covers 15 residues. CDR1 and CDR2 from the germline V gene are MNHNS and SASEGT. Trimming cost V 4 bases and J 4 bases, with 14 bases left between them. The CDR3 nucleotides are TGTGCCAGCAGTGCAACCGGGACATCGAATCAGCCCCAGCATTTT. Translating it yields CASSATGTSNQPQHF.

The rearrangement links TRBV7-9 to TRBJ1-1; 7 bases map to TRBD1. The ends lost 8 bases at V and 5 bases at J; junction bases unmatched: 14. The germline V gene encodes CDR1 SEHNR and CDR2 FQNEAQ (reference sequence). The length of the CDR3 is 15 residues. CDR3 residues: CASERPAQGGTEAFF. The CDR3 DNA reads TGTGCCAGCGAAAGACCGGCTCAGGGGGGAACTGAAGCTTTCTTT.

The chain employs TRBV30 and TRBJ2-7; 9 bases agree with TRBD1. Germline trimming cut 0 bases from V and 5 bases from J; bases unmatched to any gene: 5. This CDR3 spans 14 amino acids. The V gene's germline CDR1 is GTSNPN and CDR2 SVGIG (reference sequence). The CDR3 is CAWSVLRTGDEQYF. The CDR3 DNA is TGTGCCTGGAGTGTACTGAGGACAGGGGACGAGCAGTACTTC.